The 5 T cell receptor beta chains presented below share a single source sample, sequenced in a study of shared clonotypes between healthy human individuals. Assay: immunoSEQ multiplex PCR; the TCRdb copy retains only in-frame clones and omits some. Of hundreds of thousands of clones listed, about 80% are singletons. Sample: memory CD4+ T cells sorted from blood. Subset of the sample: CD45RA-negative fraction. The receptors stem from a woman in her twenties or thirties in good health.

This chain joins TRBV7-2 and TRBJ2-5, with TRBD2 matching over 9 bases. With V trimmed by 5 bases and J by 5 bases, 3 bases remained unmatched. The CDR3 runs 13 residues. Germline CDR1 and CDR2: SGHTA and FQGNSA. DNA of the CDR3: TGTGCCAGCAGCATAGGACTAGCGGAGACCCAGTACTTC. Translating it yields CASSIGLAETQYF.

In this sample, this clone turned up once. The genes are TRBV29-1 and TRBJ1-2; D unresolved. The CDR3 consists of 12 residues. Germline CDR1 is SQVTM and CDR2 is ANQGSEA. Trimming pared 7 bases from V and 8 bases from J, leaving 17 bases between. CDR3 in DNA: TGCAGCGGCTCGGACCCGGAGGAGGGCTACACCTTC. This codes for CSGSDPEEGYTF.

This clone was seen a handful of times. The chain joins TRBV7-9 to TRBJ2-7, with 7 bases that match TRBD2. The CDR3 covers 15 residues. The J segment lost 6 bases and the V segment lost 5 bases, leaving 13 bases of the junction unmatched. Germline V gives CDR1 SEHNR, CDR2 FQNEAQ (reference sequence). CDR3 nucleotides: TGTGCCAGCAGCCCCGTCGCTTCAGCGGGACGCGAGCAGTACTTC. It encodes CASSPVASAGREQYF.

The rearrangement uses TRBV5-4 and TRBJ2-3; no firm D call. CDR3 length equals 14 residues. V gave up 3 bases and J gave up 3 bases, with 11 bases separating them. Germline CDR1 reads SGHNT; CDR2 reads YYREEE (reference sequence). As DNA, the CDR3 is TGTGCCAGCAGCTGGCGAACCGGGACAGATACGCAGTATTTT. Its translation: CASSWRTGTDTQYF.

This chain connects TRBV10-2 to TRBJ2-7; the D gene is possibly TRBD1 (5 bases). In germline, CDR1 is WSHSY, CDR2 SAAADI. The V end lost 8 bases, the J end lost 6 bases, and 17 bases lay between the germline ends. The CDR3 has 13 residues. The CDR3 DNA is TGCGCCAGCCGTACGTCAGGGTCGGGCGAGCAGTACTTC. Translated, it gives CASRTSGSGEQYF.